This T cell receptor beta chain originates from a study of T-cell reconstitution after alpha-beta-depleted transplantation in children. In this sample, this clonotype turned up many times. Germline V gives CDR1 DFQATT, CDR2 SNEGSKA (reference sequence). With 0 bases removed from V and 3 bases from J, the gap between germline ends came to 14 bases. The CDR3 loop spans 15 amino acids. Library preparation (for TCRbeta) was performed with unique molecular identifiers. From the PCR reads, TCRdb called clonotypes with MiXCR, one entry per CDR3 protein. The repertoire holds 150,000 to 250,000 distinct CDR3 sequences, with 6.3% as singletons.

The source of this sequence is a girl in the first two years of life with combined immunodeficiency, due to receive a stem cell transplant. The rearrangement joins TRBV20-1 to TRBJ1-1; tentative D call: TRBD1 (5 bases). The source material was PBMCs, sampled before TCRalphabeta/CD19-depleted stem cell transplant. CDR3 region: CSARDLGVMYTEAFF. CDR3 coding DNA: TGCAGTGCTAGAGATCTGGGGGTTATGTACACTGAAGCTTTCTTT.